This entry lists 2 T cell receptor beta chains sequenced from one sample in a study of T cell responses to AZD1222 COVID-19 vaccine (dated by TCRdb to about 2021). Interpreted using the paper, the time point label stands for: baseline before first vaccination. Library method: the immunoSEQ multiplex PCR assay. TCRdb took over this immuneACCESS table, retaining in-frame rearrangements with V and J assigned. Such tables are incomplete; in checked studies, under half of the missing clones stem from an unresolved V gene, and the remainder is unexplained. This sample gives roughly 180,000 clones in total; 94% of them show up just once. Clones ranked in the top ten supply roughly 9.2% of the sample. This sample comprised peripheral blood, obtained on day 0 of AZD1222 vaccination. Receptors originate from an adult in good health.

This chain joins TRBV19 and TRBJ2-7, with 10 bases lining up with TRBD1. Germline-derived CDR1 and CDR2 are LNHDA and SQIVND (reference sequence). The CDR3 is 15 residues long. J lost 0 bases, V lost 5 bases, and 4 bases had no gene match. CDR3 region: CASSAGTGVSYEQYF. CDR3 bases: TGTGCCAGTAGTGCCGGGACAGGGGTCTCCTACGAGCAGTACTTC.

This chain connects TRBV27 to TRBJ1-1; D call uncertain. V gave up 5 bases and J gave up 4 bases, with 14 bases separating them. CDR1 is MNHEY, CDR2 SMNVEV, per germline (reference sequence). The CDR3 covers 14 residues. The DNA of the CDR3 is TGTGCCAGCAGTCCGCGGACCGAGGGCACTGAAGCTTTCTTT. Its translation is CASSPRTEGTEAFF.